This TCR beta chain was recovered during a study of cytomegalovirus exposure and HLA in healthy donors. Overall study findings and caveats: According to reports, the classifier identified cytomegalovirus status with high specificity and sensitivity. In a later analysis, common viral pathogens appeared linked to several of the most significant clusters. Available immune exposure information covered CMV serostatus only.

Comments on this clone: The antigen remains unidentified.

These donors counted as nominally healthy when sampled, but unrecorded immune exposures were likely. 60 Vbeta and 13 Jbeta primers were used in PCR. The method was immunoSEQ multiplex PCR; TCRdb's version includes in-frame clones alone and lacks a portion of them. The data hold 100,000 to 150,000 clones, with about 78% observed a single time. This TCR was sampled from a human donor in good health. The sequenced material came from PBMCs.

CDR3 sequence: CASSLGGVAGGTYNEQFF. The CDR3, as DNA: TGTGCCAGCAGCTTAGGGGGGGTGGCGGGAGGTACCTACAATGAGCAGTTCTTC. The J gene is TRBJ2-1, the V gene TRBV13; 8 bases map to TRBD2. With 0 bases clipped from V and 2 bases from J, the junction kept 9 bases outside the gene matches. The germline V gene encodes CDR1 PRHDT and CDR2 FYEKMQ (reference sequence). CDR3 size: 18 residues.